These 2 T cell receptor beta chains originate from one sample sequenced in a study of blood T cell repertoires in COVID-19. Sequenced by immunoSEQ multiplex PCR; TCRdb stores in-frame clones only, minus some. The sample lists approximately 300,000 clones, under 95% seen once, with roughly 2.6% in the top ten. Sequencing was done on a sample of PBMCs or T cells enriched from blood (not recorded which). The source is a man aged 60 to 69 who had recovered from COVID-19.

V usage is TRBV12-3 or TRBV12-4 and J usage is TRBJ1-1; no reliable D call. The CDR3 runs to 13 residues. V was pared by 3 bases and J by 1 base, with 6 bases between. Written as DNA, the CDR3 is TGTGCCAGCAGTTTTGCCGGGAACACTGAAGCTTTCTTT. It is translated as CASSFAGNTEAFF.

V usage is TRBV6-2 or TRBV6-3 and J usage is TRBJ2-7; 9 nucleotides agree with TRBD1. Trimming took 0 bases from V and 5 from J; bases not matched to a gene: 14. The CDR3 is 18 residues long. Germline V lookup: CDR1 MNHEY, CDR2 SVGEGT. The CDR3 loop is CASSYSVLGGQGPHEQYF. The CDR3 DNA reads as TGTGCCAGCAGTTACTCGGTATTGGGGGGACAGGGACCCCACGAGCAGTACTTC.